This T cell receptor (beta chain) was sequenced in a study of blood T cell repertoires in COVID-19 (dated by TCRdb to 2018 to 2021). Describing the broader study: The collaborator samples originated in the United States, Italy and Spain and spanned the acute and convalescent phases of COVID-19. The material from the prospective study consisted of cDNA or gDNA derived from T cells, B-cell-depleted T cells, or PBMCs. Subjects who had been exposed to COVID-19, were actively infected with it, or had recovered from it provided the deeply sampled blood TCRbeta repertoires that made up the dataset. The repertoires were released in a freely available public database meant as a resource for research on the immune response to SARS-CoV-2. Samples came from the ongoing ImmuneRACE study (first 160 participants) plus 1,254 subjects from 6 global collaborators. Nearly every sample came with metadata listing a de-identified subject ID, COVID-19 status, age in years and sex. Where available, HLA class I and class II types were taken from metadata supplied by the sample provider and were not determined by assay-based typing. Study-wide conclusions, independent of this receptor: The quantity of clinical and demographic metadata differed by source and by participant and was supplied without curation.

The immunoSEQ Assay, a bias-controlled multiplex PCR, was used to amplify TCRbeta CDR3 regions from genomic DNA. For the original study's pipeline: The number of nucleated cells in each sample was estimated from the amplification of reference gene primers within the assay. Sequence reads were collapsed and filtered to measure the absolute abundance of every unique TCRbeta CDR3 rearrangement. Productive Simpson clonality was computed per sample as the square root of Simpson's diversity index over productive rearrangements. Here the immuneACCESS table is served through TCRdb, limited to in-frame sequences with V and J called. Missing clones are a known gap in these copies; in checked studies unresolved V genes cover under half, and the rest lacks a known reason. The DNA gave D and trimming, while V, J and clone size come from that table. The sample table lists roughly 250,000 clones, about nine tenths of them with a count of one. The ten largest clones represent over 0.85% of the sample.

As regards this clone: The target of this receptor is not known. No clone much larger than this one lies a single base away; base qualities are absent.

CDR3 length: 18 amino acids, cysteine to phenylalanine. The CDR3 DNA has 54 bases and is translated from base 1. Germline trimming: 2 bases from V, 1 base from J; junction bases outside gene matches: 5. CDR1 and CDR2 (SGHNT, YYREEE) derive from the germline V gene (reference sequence). Enrolling through a virtual design, the prospective study's participants ranged in age from roughly 18 to 89 years and lived across 24 United States geographic areas. Cohort assignment in the prospective study relied on participant-reported clinical history from a screening survey and a study questionnaire. A participant counted as exposed if, within 2 weeks of entering the study, that participant had been in contact with someone who had a PCR-confirmed or clinician-diagnosed COVID-19 case. In the prospective study, whole blood, serum and a nasopharyngeal or oropharyngeal swab were collected from each participant by mobile phlebotomists. Over a roughly 2-month period, participants in the prospective study had the option of providing additional blood draws and questionnaires. Before DNA extraction, prospective study blood samples were shipped either frozen or at room temperature.

Specimen: PBMCs or T cells enriched from blood (not recorded which). The clonotype originates from a man in his fifties or sixties who had been exposed to COVID-19. The sequence joins TRBV5-4 to TRBJ2-1; TRBD2 aligns with 14 central bases. The nucleotides are TGTGCCAGCAGCTTCAAGACTAGCGGGAGGGGGTCCTACAATGAGCAGTTCTTC. It translates as CASSFKTSGRGSYNEQFF.